The rows below give T cell receptor beta chains drawn from one sample of a study of shared clonotypes between healthy human individuals. Produced via immunoSEQ multiplex PCR; TCRdb's table is partial and in-frame only. The sample consists of millions of clones, roughly 95% of them appearing once. Sequenced: naive CD8+ T cells sorted from blood. The receptors were gathered from a man younger than 30 in good health. CDR3s leave out the opening cysteine and the closing phenylalanine or tryptophan.

>TRBJ2-2|TRBV9
ASTVGQGSTGELF
>TRBJ1-5|TRBV7-2
ASSLGQGSYSNQPQH
>TRBJ2-7|TRBV2
ASRAPGRGDEQY
>TRBJ2-1|TRBV5-4
ASRDPGDEQF
>TRBJ2-7|TRBV5-1
ASSSLSGRVLYEQY
>TRBJ2-2|TRBV9
ASSVVPEIRGSNTGELF
>TRBJ1-3|TRBV30
AADRHYSGNTIY
>TRBJ2-3|TRBV28
ASSSTGDTQY
>TRBJ1-2|TRBV5-4
ASSLDGDYGYT
>TRBJ1-5|TRBV2
ASSGGQGGQPQH
>TRBJ2-7|TRBV29-1
SALSGSSYEQY
>TRBJ1-5|TRBV15
ATSRDVGTEESQPQH
>TRBJ2-1|TRBV13
ASSFLAGANEQF
>TRBJ1-2|TRBV4-1
ASSQDSAYGYT
>TRBJ2-1|TRBV10-3
AISGLAGEHYNEQF
>TRBJ2-1|TRBV20-1
SARVIWEQF
>TRBJ1-6|TRBV30
AWNTGTATYNSPLH
>TRBJ2-1|TRBV10-2
ASSDPGTYNEQF
>TRBJ2-5|TRBV7-9
ASSFVPGQDQETQY
>TRBJ2-6|TRBV28
ASSRMFSGANVLT
>TRBJ1-5|TRBV29-1
SVELGVGQPQH
>TRBJ2-7|TRBV28
ASSSTGILGYEQY
>TRBJ1-6|TRBV18
ASSPPDGSSPLH
>TRBJ1-1|TRBV9
ASSVGGRTEAF
>TRBJ1-2|TRBV28
ASSWTGGNYGYT
>TRBJ2-7|TRBV7-7
ASSSGQGSYEQY
>TRBJ1-1|TRBV5-1
ASSLMGRDEAF
>TRBJ2-3|TRBV19
ASSIDRDRDDWDTQY
>TRBJ2-2|TRBV9
ASSVPGVTGVKTGELF
>TRBJ2-7|TRBV6-6
ASSDRDNYEQY
>TRBJ2-7|TRBV7-9
ASSSSLAGRTEQY
>TRBJ2-7|TRBV4-3
ASSQAVPDAGDEQY
>TRBJ2-7|TRBV4-3
ASSQDARPGRSSYEQY
>TRBJ2-7|TRBV7-9
ASSLGGGANEQY
>TRBJ2-2|TRBV7-9
ASSIRDAGHTGELF
>TRBJ2-3|TRBV2
ATTGRDRADTQY
>TRBJ1-1|TRBV4-1
ASSLRSLTTEAF
>TRBJ1-5|TRBV10-3
AISESFDQPQH
>TRBJ1-2|TRBV5-1
ASSNQTGIIYGYT
>TRBJ2-7|TRBV7-2
ASSLLKGAGEQY
>TRBJ2-7|TRBV4-3
ASSQDWDDDDDPPWDYEQY
>TRBJ1-2|TRBV29-1
SVEGGTGGAGNYGYT
>TRBJ2-1|TRBV7-9
ASSLGTASSYNEQF